These 31 T cell receptor beta chains share one sample of origin, sequenced in a study of blood T cell repertoires in COVID-19. TCRdb keeps only in-frame clones here, not all; method: immunoSEQ multiplex PCR. The sample holds about 250,000 clones, 85% to 90% seen once. Sequenced material: PBMCs or T cells enriched from blood (not recorded which). Receptors originate from a middle-aged man who had recovered from COVID-19.

The V and J genes are TRBV19 and TRBJ1-4, with TRBD1 identical over 9 bases. The germline gives CDR1 LNHDA, CDR2 SQIVND (reference sequence). This CDR3 contains 12 residues. Losses at the gene ends were 10 bases for V and 10 bases for J; bases not matched to a gene: 7. CDR3 sequence reads: CATDRGFGKLFF. CDR3 coding DNA: TGTGCCACGGACAGGGGTTTTGGAAAACTGTTTTTT. Based on the CDR3 plus reference TRBV19 and TRBJ1-4, the full variable domain is DGGITQSPKYLFRKEGQNVTLSCEQNLNHDAMYWYRQDPGQGLRLIYYSQIVNDFQKGDIAEGYSVSREKKESFPLTVTSAQKNPTAFYLCATDRGFGKLFFGSGTQLSVL.

The chain links TRBV27 to TRBJ1-3; no clear D gene. Trimming stripped 2 bases from V and 1 base from J, with 9 bases between. Germline CDR1 MNHEY, CDR2 SMNVEV (reference sequence). The CDR3 contains 15 residues. The CDR3 region has the DNA TGTGCCAGCAGTTTAGGGCGGGGTTCTGGAAACACCATATATTTT. Protein sequence: CASSLGRGSGNTIYF.

The DNA of the CDR3 is TGTGCCAGCAGTTCTCTACTAGCGGGAGGGCCGGTTGAGCAGTTCTTC. This gives the protein CASSSLLAGGPVEQFF. This rearrangement joins TRBV28 to TRBJ2-1; 13 positions match TRBD2. The CDR3 is 16 amino acids. Per germline, CDR1 MDHEN and CDR2 SYDVKM. V was pared by 4 bases and J by 9 bases, with 9 bases of the junction left unmatched.

The V gene is TRBV6-5, the J gene TRBJ1-1, with 8 bases aligning to TRBD1. The ends lost 7 bases at V and 6 bases at J; junction bases unmatched: 7. The CDR3 has 13 amino acids. Germline CDR1 is MNHEY and CDR2 is SVGAGI. CDR3 coding DNA: TGTGCCAGCAAAACAGGGGGGTTTGCTGAAGCTTTCTTT. Its translation: CASKTGGFAEAFF.

CDR3 sequence reads: CASSLARTGGNTEAFF. Written as DNA, the CDR3 is TGTGCCAGCAGCTTAGCGCGGACAGGGGGGAACACTGAAGCTTTCTTT. The chain couples TRBV7-2 to TRBJ1-1; 10 nucleotides line up with TRBD1. The CDR3 length is 16 residues. V lost 0 bases and J lost 1; bases outside the gene matches: 2. Germline values: CDR1 SGHTA, CDR2 FQGNSA.

V is TRBV7-2 and J is TRBJ2-3; TRBD2 agrees at 13 bases. With 3 bases clipped from V and 5 bases from J, the junction kept 8 bases outside the gene matches. Germline V gene lookup returns CDR1 SGHTA and CDR2 FQGNSA. This CDR3 has 17 amino acids. The CDR3 sequence: CASSLDGTSGTGDTQYF. Written as DNA, the CDR3 is TGTGCCAGCAGCTTGGATGGGACTAGCGGGACCGGAGATACGCAGTATTTT.

A word on this clone: This may come from a read error, since a much larger clone is one base off. This chain connects TRBV25-1 to TRBJ1-1; D is unresolved. This CDR3 has 13 amino acids. Trimming stripped 3 bases from V and 0 bases from J, with 5 bases between. CDR1 is MGHDK, CDR2 SYGVNS, per germline. CDR3 residues: CASSDSMNTEAFF. The CDR3 nucleotides read TGTGCCAGCAGTGATTCCATGAACACTGAAGCTTTCTTT. Full variable domain (rest looked up from reference TRBV25-1 and TRBJ1-1): EADIYQTPRYLVIGTGKKITLECSQTMGHDKMYWYQQDPGMELHLIHYSYGVNSTEKGDLSSESTVSRIRTEHFPLTLESARPSHTSQYLCASSDSMNTEAFFGQGTRLTVV.

A single count supports this clone. This chain connects TRBV6-5 to TRBJ2-7; a possible D gene is TRBD1 (5 bases). The CDR3 covers 11 residues. Germline V gives CDR1 MNHEY, CDR2 SVGAGI. Trimming stripped 6 bases from V and 5 bases from J, with 8 bases between. DNA for the CDR3: TGTGCCAGCAGACGACAGAACGAGCAGTACTTC. Translating gives CASRRQNEQYF.

This chain uses TRBV7-2 with TRBJ1-2; the match to TRBD1 covers 8 bases. V gave up 3 bases and J gave up 3 bases; unmatched junction bases: 3. CDR1 and CDR2 (germline): SGHTA, FQGNSA. This CDR3 is 14 amino acids long. CDR3 protein: CASSFGQGDYGYTF. For the CDR3, the DNA is TGTGCCAGCAGCTTCGGACAGGGAGACTATGGCTACACCTTC.

V is TRBV6-5 and J is TRBJ1-2; D is unclear. The V end lost 0 bases, the J end lost 7 bases, and 9 bases lay between the germline ends. Per germline, CDR1 MNHEY and CDR2 SVGAGI. The CDR3 runs to 13 residues. CDR3 residues: CASSYSTVGGYTF. The CDR3 DNA sequence: TGTGCCAGCAGTTACTCGACTGTGGGTGGCTACACCTTC.

The V gene is TRBV12-3 or TRBV12-4, the J gene TRBJ2-2, with 8 nucleotides matching TRBD2. Germline trimming cut 4 bases from V and 5 bases from J; bases unmatched to any gene: 0. This CDR3 comprises 13 residues. CDR3 in amino acids: CASSSSGTGELFF. As DNA, the CDR3 is TGTGCCAGCAGTTCTAGCGGGACCGGGGAGCTGTTTTTT.

The gene calls are TRBV12-5 and TRBJ2-7, with D perhaps matching TRBD2 (7 bases). V shed 8 bases and J shed 3 bases, with 20 bases lying between them. This CDR3 contains 15 residues. Germline V gene lookup returns CDR1 LGHNT and CDR2 FRNRAP. Here the CDR3 reads CASREGEYLYYEQYF. The CDR3 nucleotides are TGTGCTAGTAGGGAGGGGGAATATCTCTACTACGAGCAGTACTTC.

This clone appeared a few times. The chain uses TRBV5-5 and TRBJ1-5; D not resolved. V was pared by 6 bases and J by 0 bases, with 10 bases between. The CDR3 consists of 14 residues. The V gene's germline CDR1 is SGHKS and CDR2 YYEKEE (reference sequence). CDR3 nucleotide sequence: TGTGCCAGCAATTCGGTTCCTAGCAATCAGCCCCAGCATTTT. Protein product: CASNSVPSNQPQHF.

V and J are TRBV9 and TRBJ1-2; maybe TRBD1 (6 bases). V shed 0 bases and J shed 0 bases, with 9 bases lying between them. The CDR3 contains 15 residues. The V gene's germline CDR1 is SGDLS and CDR2 YYNGEE. CDR3 region: CASSVDRAPNYGYTF. Here the CDR3 DNA reads TGTGCCAGCAGCGTAGACAGGGCACCTAACTATGGCTACACCTTC.

About this clone itself: This likely comes from a read error, as the CDR3 has no conserved phenylalanine or tryptophan at its end. It is unclear where the CDR3 begins or ends on the DNA, so no DNA is shown, and the CDR3 is as TCRdb lists it. The genes are TRBV20-1 and TRBJ1-2; the table gives TRBD1 as D, unverified against the DNA. The CDR3 has 11 amino acids, counting both end residues. Germline loops: CDR1 DFQATT, CDR2 SNEGSKA (reference sequence). The CDR3 loop reads CSARVSGTGTY.

CDR3 residues: CASRPWTGRGTIYF. The CDR3 DNA follows: TGTGCCAGCAGACCCTGGACGGGTAGGGGCACCATATATTTT. The J gene is TRBJ1-3, the V gene TRBV27; D possibly corresponds to TRBD1 (5 bases). CDR1 is MNHEY, CDR2 SMNVEV, per germline (reference sequence). V was pared by 6 bases and J by 9 bases, with 18 bases between. This CDR3 spans 14 amino acids.

The V gene is TRBV11-2, the J gene TRBJ1-1; a weak D match, TRBD1 (6 bases). CDR3 length equals 15 residues. CDR1 SGHAT and CDR2 FQNNGV come from the germline V gene. V dropped 0 bases and J dropped 3 bases, with 11 bases sitting between them. The CDR3 here is CASSLERGGDTEAFF. As DNA, the CDR3 is TGTGCCAGCAGCTTAGAGAGGGGGGGGGACACTGAAGCTTTCTTT.

The CDR3: CASSPGQGKPQHF. The DNA of the CDR3 is TGTGCCAGCAGCCCGGGACAGGGGAAGCCCCAGCATTTT. J is TRBJ1-5 and V is TRBV5-4, with TRBD1 matching 10 bases. V shed 4 bases and J 8 bases; nucleotides not matched to a gene: 3. The germline V gene has CDR1 SGHNT and CDR2 YYREEE (reference sequence). The CDR3 is 13 amino acids.

This sequence joins TRBV29-1 and TRBJ2-3; tentative D call: TRBD1 (6 bases). V was cut by 7 bases and J by 5 bases, with 16 bases left in between. The CDR3 runs 13 residues. Germline loops: CDR1 SQVTM, CDR2 ANQGSEA. The CDR3 sequence: CSGRGPSRDTQYF. For the CDR3, the DNA is TGCAGCGGCAGGGGACCCTCCAGAGATACGCAGTATTTT.

The chain joins TRBV28 to TRBJ1-5, with D uncertain. The V gene lost 4 bases and the J gene lost 5 bases, with 3 bases spanning the gap. CDR1 MDHEN and CDR2 SYDVKM come from the germline V gene. This CDR3 spans 11 amino acids. CDR3 amino acids: CASSSDQPQHF. CDR3 DNA: TGTGCCAGCAGTTCAGATCAGCCCCAGCATTTT.

The chain employs TRBV6-2 or TRBV6-3 and TRBJ2-1; possibly TRBD2 for D (5 bases). The V gene's germline CDR1 is MNHEY and CDR2 SVGEGT. The CDR3 consists of 13 residues. The V and J ends lost 2 bases and 8 bases respectively, with 10 bases between them. The CDR3 nucleotides read TGTGCCAGCAGTTACACTAGTAGGTATGAGCAGTTCTTC. Encoded protein: CASSYTSRYEQFF.

The chain joins TRBV24-1 to TRBJ2-5; possible D gene TRBD1, 5 bases. CDR3 size: 15 residues. Trimming took off 1 base at V and 3 bases at J, with 11 bases between the two ends. Germline values: CDR1 KGHDR, CDR2 SFDVKD. CDR3 in DNA: TGTGCCACCAGTGATTTAAGTCTAGGGGAAGAGACCCAGTACTTC. It is translated as CATSDLSLGEETQYF.

A few counts support this clone. V and J are TRBV7-9 and TRBJ2-2; 10 bases line up with TRBD2. With V trimmed by 2 bases and J by 5 bases, 8 bases remained unmatched. The germline V gene has CDR1 SEHNR and CDR2 FQNEAQ (reference sequence). CDR3 length: 17 residues. The CDR3 DNA sequence: TGTGCCAGCAGCTTATTGGGGCTAGCGGGGGTGACCGGGGAGCTGTTTTTT. Translated: CASSLLGLAGVTGELFF.

The chain combines TRBV9 with TRBJ2-7, with D possibly TRBD1 on 5 matching bases. Germline CDR1 SGDLS, CDR2 YYNGEE. Trimming cost V 0 bases and J 7 bases, with 20 bases left between them. CDR3 length: 16 residues. For the CDR3, the DNA is TGTGCCAGCAGCGTAGAACAGGAGCCTACCGTGGGAGAGCAGTACTTC. Translation: CASSVEQEPTVGEQYF. The full variable domain, completed using reference TRBV9 and TRBJ2-7, is DSGVTQTPKHLITATGQRVTLRCSPRSGDLSVYWYQQSLDQGLQFLIQYYNGEERAKGNILERFSAQQFPDLHSELNLSSLELGDSALYFCASSVEQEPTVGEQYFGPGTRLTVT.

The V and J genes are TRBV7-8 and TRBJ2-7, with TRBD2 matching over 13 bases. This CDR3 region has 18 residues. V gave up 1 base and J gave up 2 bases; unmatched junction bases: 8. Germline V gene lookup returns CDR1 SGHVS and CDR2 FQNEAQ. The CDR3 protein is CASSLGLGTSGVTYEQYF. In DNA, the CDR3 is TGTGCCAGCAGCTTAGGGCTCGGGACTAGCGGGGTCACCTACGAGCAGTACTTC.

This clone was seen just once. The chain has TRBV15 and TRBJ1-4; tentatively, D is TRBD1 (5 bases). The CDR3 has 15 amino acids. In germline, CDR1 is LNHNV, CDR2 YYDKDF (reference sequence). V gave up 9 bases and J gave up 5 bases, with 19 bases separating them. The CDR3 DNA is TGTGCCACTCGGGGCCGCGGGACGGCGAATGAAAAACTGTTTTTT. The encoded protein is CATRGRGTANEKLFF. Full variable domain (rest looked up from reference TRBV15 and TRBJ1-4): DAMVIQNPRYQVTQFGKPVTLSCSQTLNHNVMYWYQQKSSQAPKLLFHYYDKDFNNEADTPDNFQSRRPNTSFCFLDIRSPGLGDTAMYLCATRGRGTANEKLFFGSGTQLSVL.

This chain uses TRBV10-3 with TRBJ2-2; D gene ambiguous. Germline V gives CDR1 ENHRY, CDR2 SYGVKD. Trimming removed 5 bases at V and 5 bases at J, with 12 bases between. The CDR3 totals 14 residues. Here the CDR3 reads CAISPRDNTGELFF. CDR3 DNA sequence: TGTGCCATCAGTCCGAGAGATAATACCGGGGAGCTGTTTTTT.

This clone was found a few times. The rearrangement uses TRBV28 and TRBJ2-1, with 12 bases matching TRBD2. The CDR3 is 14 residues long. CDR1 is MDHEN, CDR2 SYDVKM, per germline. V lost 6 bases to trimming and J lost 12 bases; unmatched junction nucleotides: 9. The CDR3 DNA reads as TGTGCCAGCAGCCGCGGACTAGCGGGGATGGGGCAGTTCTTC. Residues: CASSRGLAGMGQFF.

V gene TRBV12-3 or TRBV12-4 combines with J gene TRBJ2-7, with 11 bases that match TRBD2. The CDR3 is made up of 13 amino acids. J was trimmed by 4 bases and V by 6 bases; bases with no gene match: 2. The CDR3 DNA is TGTGCCAGCAGCACTAGCGGGGGATACGAGCAGTACTTC. Its translation is CASSTSGGYEQYF.

The V and J genes are TRBV5-1 and TRBJ2-3; tentatively, D is TRBD2 (6 bases). Germline V gene data show CDR1 as SGHRS and CDR2 as YFSETQ. V lost 0 bases and J 1 base, leaving 12 bases between the germline ends. The CDR3 has 16 amino acids. The CDR3 protein is CASSLAGGFGTDTQYF. CDR3 DNA sequence: TGCGCCAGCAGCTTGGCCGGGGGTTTCGGCACAGATACGCAGTATTTT.

The chain carries TRBV24-1 and TRBJ2-3, with 7 bases matching TRBD2. CDR1 and CDR2 (germline): KGHDR, SFDVKD. The ends lost 4 bases at V and 8 bases at J; junction bases unmatched: 14. This CDR3 spans 16 amino acids. Here the CDR3 DNA reads TGTGCCACCAGTGACCGAGCAAGGGGTACGGGGGGTACGCAGTATTTT. It translates to CATSDRARGTGGTQYF.